Below, one TCR beta chain is given with its context. The sample is drawn from a study of T cells in Graves' hyperthyroidism and ophthalmopathy. TCR beta CDR3 regions were amplified from RNA transcripts. First-round RT-PCR with HTBI primers amplified the TCR CDR3 region. TCRdb re-called the multiplex PCR reads with MiXCR, one entry per CDR3 protein. The repertoire includes 500,000 to 800,000 distinct CDR3 sequences, just under 45% of them detected once, and under 8.5% sits in the top ten. V trimming: 5 bases; J trimming: 5 bases; junction bases outside the gene matches: 7. The CDR3 is 14 residues long. Per the germline V gene, CDR1 is SEHNR and CDR2 is FQNEAQ (reference sequence). Uncontrolled infection, other autoimmune disease, pregnancy or lactation excluded patients.

The sequencing sample was made of peripheral blood or thyroid tissue (not recorded which). V and J are TRBV7-9 and TRBJ2-5, with 8 bases lining up with TRBD2. The sequence was obtained from an adult man with Graves' disease, either hyperthyroidism or ophthalmopathy (not recorded which). This CDR3 is CASSALAGRETQYF. The CDR3, as DNA: TGTGCCAGCAGCGCTCTAGCGGGCCGGGAGACCCAGTACTTC.